This T cell receptor (beta chain) was recorded in a study of OX40 agonist ivuxolimab in advanced cancers. For the study at large: Three patients, one with hepatocellular carcinoma and two with cutaneous melanoma, responded partially.

Study-level points and caveats: Determination of antigen specificity was not performed for the expanded peripheral T cells. Patients with a partial response at 0.1-3.0 mg/kg had among the lowest clonal expansion.

Clones were read by immunoSEQ multiplex PCR, and TCRdb kept only the in-frame ones, dropping some. The table shows some 98,000 clones, with about 91% occurring only once. Of note for this clone: Its target is not known.

The specimen comprised CD4+ or CD8+ T cells sorted from blood, sampled in a trial of the OX40 agonist ivuxolimab. This sequence originates from an adult with an advanced solid tumor such as melanoma, head and neck, liver or kidney cancer.

The CDR3 here is CASSQPTGLAGRTDTQYF. Written as DNA, the CDR3 is TGTGCCAGCAGCCAACCAACGGGACTAGCGGGGCGCACAGATACGCAGTATTTT. The rearrangement joins TRBV7-2 to TRBJ2-3; TRBD2 matches at 13 bases. Germline V gene sequence: CDR1 SGHTA, CDR2 FQGNSA. J gave up 1 base and V 5 bases, and 9 bases lay outside the gene matches. There are 18 residues in the CDR3.